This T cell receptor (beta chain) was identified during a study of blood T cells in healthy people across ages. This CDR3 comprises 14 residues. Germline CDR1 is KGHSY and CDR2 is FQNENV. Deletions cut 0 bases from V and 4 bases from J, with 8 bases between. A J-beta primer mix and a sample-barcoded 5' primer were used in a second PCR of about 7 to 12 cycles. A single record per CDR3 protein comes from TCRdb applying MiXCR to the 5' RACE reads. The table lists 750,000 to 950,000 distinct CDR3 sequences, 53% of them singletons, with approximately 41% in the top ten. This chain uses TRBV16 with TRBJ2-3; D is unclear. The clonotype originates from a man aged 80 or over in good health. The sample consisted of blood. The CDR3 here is CASSQSTSPDTQYF. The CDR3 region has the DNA TGTGCCAGCAGCCAATCTACCAGCCCAGATACGCAGTATTTT.